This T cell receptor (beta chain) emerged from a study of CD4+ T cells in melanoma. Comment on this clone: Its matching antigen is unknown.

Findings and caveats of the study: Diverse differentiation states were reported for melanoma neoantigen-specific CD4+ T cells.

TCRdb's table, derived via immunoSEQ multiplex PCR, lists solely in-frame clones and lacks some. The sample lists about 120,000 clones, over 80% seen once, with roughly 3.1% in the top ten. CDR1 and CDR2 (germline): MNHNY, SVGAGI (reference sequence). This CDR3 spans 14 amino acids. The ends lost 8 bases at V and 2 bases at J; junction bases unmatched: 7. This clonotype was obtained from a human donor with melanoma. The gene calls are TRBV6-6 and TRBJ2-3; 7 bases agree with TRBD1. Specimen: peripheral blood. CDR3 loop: CASGRQGPTDTQYF. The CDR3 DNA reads TGTGCCAGCGGTCGACAGGGACCCACAGATACGCAGTATTTT.